One sample yielded the 18 T cell receptor beta chains listed below, sequenced in a study of blood T cell repertoires in COVID-19. The assay was immunoSEQ multiplex PCR, and TCRdb's table has in-frame clones only and misses some. The table lists roughly 40,000 clones, around 85% of them singletons. Sequencing was performed on peripheral blood. The receptors here all came from a woman of 80 years or more with acute or convalescent COVID-19.

The V and J genes are TRBV7-2 and TRBJ2-5, with 7 bases fitting TRBD2. The V gene's germline CDR1 is SGHTA and CDR2 FQGNSA. The CDR3 runs 15 residues. Trimming removed 2 bases from V and 3 bases from J; junction bases left unmatched: 6. The CDR3, as DNA: TGTGCCAGCAGCTTAAGTGGGAGGGCCAAAGAGACCCAGTACTTC. Translation: CASSLSGRAKETQYF.

The chain joins TRBV10-2 to TRBJ1-1; D uncertain. Deletions cut 3 bases from V and 0 bases from J, with 8 bases between. Germline CDR1 WSHSY, CDR2 SAAADI. The CDR3 totals 14 residues. CDR3 bases: TGCGCCAGCAGTGACGCAGTTTTGAACACTGAAGCTTTCTTT. Protein: CASSDAVLNTEAFF.

As DNA, the CDR3 is TGTGCCAGCAGTTACCGGGACAGGGGCGGGGGCACTGAAGCTTTCTTT. It is translated as CASSYRDRGGGTEAFF. V is TRBV6-7 and J is TRBJ1-1; TRBD1 matches at 10 bases. TRBV6-7 is treated as an ORF (open reading frame) with a function not yet certain. Trimming at V came to 2 bases and at J to 4 bases, leaving 7 bases not matched to a gene. This CDR3 region has 16 residues.

This chain links TRBV7-9 with TRBJ1-2; no reliable D call. Germline assignment: CDR1 SEHNR and CDR2 FQNEAQ (reference sequence). The CDR3 spans 15 residues. The germline V and J ends were trimmed by 5 bases and 5 bases, with 18 bases remaining between them. In DNA, the CDR3 is TGTGCCAGCAGCCGCCCAGAGGAGGGAGGGTATGGCTACACCTTC. Its translation: CASSRPEEGGYGYTF.

The gene calls are TRBV14 and TRBJ2-2; D is undetermined. Per germline, CDR1 SGHDN and CDR2 FVKESK. V was pared by 1 base and J by 1 base, with 4 bases between. The CDR3 loop spans 14 amino acids. Written as DNA, the CDR3 is TGTGCCAGCAGCCAAGCTATGAACACCGGGGAGCTGTTTTTT. As protein: CASSQAMNTGELFF.

The chain carries TRBV6-5 and TRBJ2-1; possible D gene TRBD2, 6 bases. The germline V gene encodes CDR1 MNHEY and CDR2 SVGAGI. The germline V and J ends were trimmed by 6 bases and 5 bases, with 17 bases remaining between them. There are 15 residues in the CDR3. In DNA, the CDR3 is TGTGCCAGCAGCGGACGGGTAGCGGAGAACAATGAGCAGTTCTTC. Residues: CASSGRVAENNEQFF.

This rearrangement joins TRBV18 to TRBJ1-1; possible D gene TRBD1, 6 bases. The length of the CDR3 is 15 residues. The V gene lost 3 bases and the J gene lost 0 bases, with 11 bases spanning the gap. CDR1 and CDR2 (germline): KGHSH, LQKENI. The CDR3 region is CASSPRTGMNTEAFF. The DNA for the CDR3 is TGTGCCAGCTCACCCCGAACAGGGATGAACACTGAAGCTTTCTTT.

This clone has just one count. The chain has TRBV5-1 and TRBJ2-1, with TRBD2 identical over 9 bases. The CDR3 has 15 residues. Germline CDR1 and CDR2: SGHRS and YFSETQ. After removal of 5 bases from V and 4 bases from J, the junction contained 7 bases not matched to a gene. CDR3 residues: CASRPGLAEYNEQFF. CDR3 bases: TGCGCCAGCAGGCCGGGACTAGCAGAATACAATGAGCAGTTCTTC.

V and J are TRBV6-1 and TRBJ1-4; no clear D. The germline gives CDR1 MNHNS, CDR2 SASEGT. The CDR3 has 15 amino acids. Trimming removed 3 bases at V and 2 bases at J, with 10 bases between. CDR3 DNA sequence: TGTGCCAGCAGTGAGCAGATCCTGACTAATGAAAAACTGTTTTTT. Its translation is CASSEQILTNEKLFF.

This sequence joins TRBV2 and TRBJ2-7; D gene ambiguous. This CDR3 has 10 residues. Trimming removed 3 bases at V and 6 bases at J, with 3 bases between. Germline V lookup: CDR1 SNHLY, CDR2 FYNNEI. The CDR3 region has the DNA TGTGCCAGCAGTGATAGCGAGCAGTACTTC. This gives the protein CASSDSEQYF.

The chain's CDR3 is CASSLGQGRDSPLHF. The CDR3 DNA follows: TGTGCCAGCAGTTTGGGACAGGGTAGGGATTCACCCCTCCACTTT. The rearrangement uses TRBV6-6 and TRBJ1-6; 9 nucleotides match TRBD1. Germline trimming cut 4 bases from V and 8 bases from J; bases unmatched to any gene: 6. The CDR3 totals 15 residues. Germline V CDR1 and CDR2: MNHNY, SVGAGI (reference sequence).

The J gene is TRBJ2-3, the V gene TRBV2, with 11 bases matching TRBD2. Germline trimming cut 9 bases from V and 3 bases from J; bases unmatched to any gene: 5. The CDR3 contains 14 residues. CDR1 and CDR2 (germline): SNHLY, FYNNEI. The CDR3 DNA reads as TGTGCCAGTTTACTAGCGGGAGAAACAGATACGCAGTATTTT. Translated: CASLLAGETDTQYF.

The genes are TRBV7-9 and TRBJ2-7; TRBD2 aligns across 8 bases. The V and J ends lost 5 bases and 4 bases, in that order; junction bases with no gene match: 7. This CDR3 comprises 14 residues. Germline-derived CDR1 and CDR2 are SEHNR and FQNEAQ (reference sequence). The chain's CDR3 is CASSPSGSKYEQYF. The CDR3 DNA is TGTGCCAGCAGCCCGAGCGGGAGTAAATACGAGCAGTACTTC.

This clone appeared a single time. The chain carries TRBV11-2 and TRBJ2-2, with D perhaps TRBD2 (6 bases). V dropped 2 bases and J dropped 5 bases, with 12 bases sitting between them. There are 15 residues in the CDR3. Germline assignment: CDR1 SGHAT and CDR2 FQNNGV. CDR3 sequence reads: CASSLSSRGTGELFF. The CDR3 region has the DNA TGTGCCAGCAGCTTAAGTTCTCGGGGGACCGGGGAGCTGTTTTTT.

This rearrangement joins TRBV7-9 to TRBJ2-1, with D uncertain. This CDR3 has 13 amino acids. V lost 5 bases to trimming and J lost 7 bases, with 12 bases between them. Germline V gene sequence: CDR1 SEHNR, CDR2 FQNEAQ (reference sequence). CDR3 loop: CASSPIPVNEQFF. Written as DNA, the CDR3 is TGTGCCAGCAGCCCCATCCCGGTGAATGAGCAGTTCTTC.

The chain employs TRBV28 and TRBJ1-1, with D possibly being TRBD1 (6 bases). Deletions cut 9 bases from V and 1 base from J, with 18 bases between. This CDR3 is 15 amino acids long. CDR1 and CDR2 (germline): MDHEN, SYDVKM. The CDR3 loop is CASLPPRGANTEAFF. CDR3 coding DNA: TGTGCCAGTCTCCCACCGCGGGGGGCGAACACTGAAGCTTTCTTT. The full variable domain, with the rest looked up from reference TRBV28 and TRBJ1-1, is DVKVTQSSRYLVKRTGEKVFLECVQDMDHENMFWYRQDPGLGLRLIYFSYDVKMKEKGDIPEGYSVSREKKERFSLILESASTNQTSMYLCASLPPRGANTEAFFGQGTRLTVV.

This clone appeared a single time. The chain employs TRBV21-1 and TRBJ2-3; the table's TRBD1 call for D was not verified on the DNA. TRBV21-1 is tagged as a pseudogene. The CDR3 totals 17 residues. CDR3 DNA sequence: TGTGCCAGCAGCAACAGGACAGGGGGCTATTGCACAGATACGCAGTATTTT. It codes for CASSNRTGGYCTDTQYF.

V gene TRBV5-3 combines with J gene TRBJ2-4; perhaps TRBD2 as D (5 bases). TRBV5-3 has ORF status, its function being uncertain. The CDR3 has 14 amino acids. The germline V and J ends were trimmed by 2 bases and 7 bases, with 13 bases remaining between them. The CDR3 protein is CARSFTSRGNIQYF. As DNA, the CDR3 is TGTGCCAGAAGCTTTACCTCACGGGGTAACATTCAGTACTTC.